One sample yielded the 5 T cell receptor beta chains listed below, sequenced in a study of blood T cell repertoires in COVID-19. Sequencing was performed with immunoSEQ multiplex PCR; in TCRdb, only in-frame clones are kept and a portion is missing. The sample yields about 250,000 clones, almost 90% seen once. Material: peripheral blood. Source of these receptors: a man older than 75 with acute or convalescent COVID-19.

The V gene is TRBV3-1 (or the pseudogene TRBV3-2), the J gene TRBJ1-2, with D possibly TRBD1 on 5 matching bases. This CDR3 is 16 amino acids long. The V end lost 1 base, the J end lost 8 bases, and 20 bases lay between the germline ends. The germline V gene encodes CDR1 LGHDT and CDR2 YNNKEL (reference sequence). In DNA, the CDR3 is TGTGCCAGCAGCCAAGTTGGGGGGGTATTATCGCGGGGCTACACCTTC. The encoded protein is CASSQVGGVLSRGYTF.

J is TRBJ2-7 and V is TRBV28; possibly TRBD2 for D (5 bases). Trimming left V 2 bases short and J 6 bases short, with 11 bases between. Germline lookup yields CDR1 MDHEN and CDR2 SYDVKM. The length of the CDR3 is 13 residues. The CDR3 loop is CASSLGGGVEQYF. The CDR3 DNA reads as TGTGCCAGCAGTTTAGGAGGCGGAGTCGAGCAGTACTTC.

This clone was recorded once. The chain couples TRBV5-1 to TRBJ2-7, with 10 nucleotides matching TRBD1. Trimming took 0 bases from V and 3 from J; bases not matched to a gene: 6. The CDR3 contains 16 residues. CDR1 SGHRS and CDR2 YFSETQ come from the germline V gene. This CDR3 is CASSLEPGQGNYEQYF. The CDR3 nucleotides read TGCGCCAGCAGCTTGGAGCCGGGACAGGGGAACTACGAGCAGTACTTC.

This chain uses TRBV7-2 with TRBJ1-2, with D hard to call. V lost 3 bases and J 6 bases, leaving 14 bases between the germline ends. There are 14 residues in the CDR3. CDR1 and CDR2 from the germline V gene are SGHTA and FQGNSA. CDR3 protein: CASSFLEPQDGYTF. In DNA form, the CDR3 reads TGTGCCAGCAGCTTTCTTGAGCCCCAGGATGGCTACACCTTC.

This rearrangement joins TRBV12-3 or TRBV12-4 to TRBJ1-1; unclear D gene. V was clipped by 5 bases and J by 1 base, with 8 bases between them. The CDR3 runs 13 residues. The CDR3 is CASSPRGNTEAFF. The CDR3 DNA reads as TGTGCCAGCAGTCCCCGGGGGAACACTGAAGCTTTCTTT.